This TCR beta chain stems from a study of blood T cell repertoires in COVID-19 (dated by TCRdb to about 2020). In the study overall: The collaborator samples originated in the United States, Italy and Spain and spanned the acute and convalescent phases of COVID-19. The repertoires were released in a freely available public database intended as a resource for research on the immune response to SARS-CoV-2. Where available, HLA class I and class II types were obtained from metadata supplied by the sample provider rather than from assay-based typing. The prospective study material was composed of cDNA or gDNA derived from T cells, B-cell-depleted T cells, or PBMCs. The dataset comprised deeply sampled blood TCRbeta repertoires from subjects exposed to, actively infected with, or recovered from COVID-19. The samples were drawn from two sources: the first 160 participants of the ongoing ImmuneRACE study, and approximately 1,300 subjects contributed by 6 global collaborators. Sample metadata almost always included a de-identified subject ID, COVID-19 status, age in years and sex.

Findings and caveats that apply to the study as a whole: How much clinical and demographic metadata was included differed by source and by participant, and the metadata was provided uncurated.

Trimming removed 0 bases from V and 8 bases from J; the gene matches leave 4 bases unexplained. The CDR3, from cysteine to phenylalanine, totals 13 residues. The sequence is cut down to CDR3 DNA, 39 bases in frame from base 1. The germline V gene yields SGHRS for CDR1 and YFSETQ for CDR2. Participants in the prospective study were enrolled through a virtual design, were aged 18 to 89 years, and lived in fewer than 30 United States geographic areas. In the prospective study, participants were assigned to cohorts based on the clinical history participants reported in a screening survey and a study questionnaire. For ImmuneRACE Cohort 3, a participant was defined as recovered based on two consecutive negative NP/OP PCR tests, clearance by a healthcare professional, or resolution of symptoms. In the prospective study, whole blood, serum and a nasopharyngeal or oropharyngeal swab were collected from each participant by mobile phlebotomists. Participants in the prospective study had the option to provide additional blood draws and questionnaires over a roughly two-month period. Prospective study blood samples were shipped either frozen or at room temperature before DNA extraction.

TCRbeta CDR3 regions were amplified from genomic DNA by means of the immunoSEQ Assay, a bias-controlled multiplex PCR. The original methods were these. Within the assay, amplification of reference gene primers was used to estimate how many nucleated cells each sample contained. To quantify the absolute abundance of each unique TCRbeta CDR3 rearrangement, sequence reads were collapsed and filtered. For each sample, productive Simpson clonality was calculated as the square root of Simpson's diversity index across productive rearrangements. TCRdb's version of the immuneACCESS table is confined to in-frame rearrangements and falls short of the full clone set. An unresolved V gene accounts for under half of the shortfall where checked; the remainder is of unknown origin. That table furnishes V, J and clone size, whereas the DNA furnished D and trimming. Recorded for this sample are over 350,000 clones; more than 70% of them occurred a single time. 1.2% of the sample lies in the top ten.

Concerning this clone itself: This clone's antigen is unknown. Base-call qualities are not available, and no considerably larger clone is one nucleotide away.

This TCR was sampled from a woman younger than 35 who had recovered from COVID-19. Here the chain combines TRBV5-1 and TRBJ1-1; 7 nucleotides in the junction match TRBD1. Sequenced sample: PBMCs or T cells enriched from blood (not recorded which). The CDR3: CASSLDRGVEAFF. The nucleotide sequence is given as TGCGCCAGCAGCTTGGACAGGGGCGTGGAAGCTTTCTTT.